The present entry profiles one T cell receptor (beta chain) with its context. The data were obtained in a study of cytomegalovirus exposure and HLA in healthy donors. The study sampled nominally healthy donors, though unrecorded immune exposures were likely. Germline CDR1 reads LNHDA; CDR2 reads SQIVND (reference sequence). V shed 11 bases and J shed 1 base, with 14 bases lying between them. The CDR3 loop spans 13 amino acids. PCR primers comprised 60 Vbeta and 13 Jbeta primers. Libraries were prepared by immunoSEQ multiplex PCR; TCRdb keeps only in-frame clonotypes and omits some of them. The data hold 63,000 or so clones, with more than 65% observed a single time.

The sequence derives from a woman in her 30s in good health and CMV-seronegative. Sequencing was performed on PBMCs. The chain recombines TRBV19 with TRBJ1-1, with D unclear. CDR3 region: CASTRGRNTEAFF. The CDR3 region has the DNA TGTGCCTCAACCCGGGGAAGGAACACTGAAGCTTTCTTT.